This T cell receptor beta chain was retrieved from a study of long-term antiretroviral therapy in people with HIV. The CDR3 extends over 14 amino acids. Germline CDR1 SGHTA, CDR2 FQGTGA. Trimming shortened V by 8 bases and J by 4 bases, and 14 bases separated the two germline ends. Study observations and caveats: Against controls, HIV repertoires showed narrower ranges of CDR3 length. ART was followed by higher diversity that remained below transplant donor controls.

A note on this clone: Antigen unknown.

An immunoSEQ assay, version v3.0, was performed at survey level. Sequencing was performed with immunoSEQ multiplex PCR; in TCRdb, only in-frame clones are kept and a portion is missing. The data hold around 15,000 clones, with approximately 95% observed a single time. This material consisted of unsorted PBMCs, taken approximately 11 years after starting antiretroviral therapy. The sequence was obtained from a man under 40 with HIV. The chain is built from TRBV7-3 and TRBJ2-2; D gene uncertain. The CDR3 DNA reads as TGTGCCAGCGGCCCAGCGTCGGGCACCGGGGAGCTGTTTTTT. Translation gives CASGPASGTGELFF.